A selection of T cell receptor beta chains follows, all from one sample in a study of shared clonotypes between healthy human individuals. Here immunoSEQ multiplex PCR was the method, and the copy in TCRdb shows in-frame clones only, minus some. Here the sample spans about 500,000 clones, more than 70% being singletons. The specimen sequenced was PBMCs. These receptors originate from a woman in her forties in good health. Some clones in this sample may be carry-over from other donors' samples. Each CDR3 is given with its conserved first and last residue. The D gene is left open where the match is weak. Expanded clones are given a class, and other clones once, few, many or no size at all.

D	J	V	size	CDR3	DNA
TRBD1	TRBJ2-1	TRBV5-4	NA	CASSLAPGQGAGEQFF	TGTGCCAGCAGCTTGGCCCCGGGACAGGGGGCGGGTGAGCAGTTCTTC
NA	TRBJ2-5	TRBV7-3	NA	CASSSSGELGTYETQYF	TGTGCCAGCAGCTCGAGCGGCGAACTAGGGACGTATGAGACCCAGTACTTC
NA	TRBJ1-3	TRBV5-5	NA	CASSSGHLSGNTIYF	TGTGCCAGCAGCTCGGGACACCTCTCTGGAAACACCATATATTTT
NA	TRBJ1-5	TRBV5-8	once	CASSLRGYSNQPQHF	TGTGCCAGCAGCTTGCGGGGGTATAGCAATCAGCCCCAGCATTTT
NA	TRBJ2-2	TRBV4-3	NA	CASSRAMTSSTGELFF	TGCGCCAGCAGTCGTGCGATGACTAGTAGCACCGGGGAGCTGTTTTTT
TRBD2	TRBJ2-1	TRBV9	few	CASTKTSGMSYNEQFF	TGTGCCAGCACCAAGACTAGCGGGATGTCCTACAATGAGCAGTTCTTC
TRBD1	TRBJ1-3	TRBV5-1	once	CASSPGTGGINTIYF	TGCGCCAGCAGCCCCGGGACAGGGGGTATCAACACCATATATTTT
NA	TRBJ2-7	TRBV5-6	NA	CASSRGRNSYEQYF	TGTGCCAGCAGCCGTGGTAGGAATTCCTACGAGCAGTACTTC
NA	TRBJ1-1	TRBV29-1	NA	CSVNLDRNTEAFF	TGCAGCGTTAATCTAGACAGGAACACTGAAGCTTTCTTT
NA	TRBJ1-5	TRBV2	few	CASSGDGQPQHF	TGTGCCAGCAGTGGGGACGGTCAGCCCCAGCATTTT
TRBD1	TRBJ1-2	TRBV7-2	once	CASSTGRGQGVYGYTF	TGTGCCAGCAGCACCGGCCGGGGACAGGGGGTCTATGGCTACACCTTC
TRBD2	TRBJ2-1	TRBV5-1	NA	CASSPPEAGVTYNEQFF	TGCGCCAGCAGCCCCCCAGAAGCGGGAGTTACCTACAATGAGCAGTTCTTC
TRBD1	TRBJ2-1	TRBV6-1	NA	CATTDRASYNEQFF	TGTGCCACTACTGACAGGGCCTCCTACAATGAGCAGTTCTTC
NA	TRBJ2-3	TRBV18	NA	CASSPSGMGGTDTQYF	TGTGCCAGCTCACCAAGCGGAATGGGGGGAACAGATACGCAGTATTTT
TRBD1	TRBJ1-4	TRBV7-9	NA	CASSPPGQLEGEKLFF	TGTGCCAGCAGCCCCCCGGGACAGCTGGAGGGTGAAAAACTGTTTTTT
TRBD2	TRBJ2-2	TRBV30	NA	CAWRPPRGLAGVKNTGELFF	TGTGCCTGGAGACCCCCTCGGGGACTAGCGGGAGTAAAGAACACCGGGGAGCTGTTTTTT
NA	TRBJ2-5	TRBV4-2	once	CASSQVRGGDEETQYF	TGTGCCAGCAGCCAAGTACGAGGGGGGGACGAAGAGACCCAGTACTTC
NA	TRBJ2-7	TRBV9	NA	CASSVDGDYEQYF	TGTGCCAGCAGCGTAGACGGGGACTACGAGCAGTACTTC
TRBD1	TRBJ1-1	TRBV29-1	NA	CSVEGTETEAFF	TGCAGCGTTGAGGGGACAGAAACTGAAGCTTTCTTT
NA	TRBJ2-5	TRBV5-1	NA	CASSSSGAETQYF	TGCGCCAGCAGCTCCTCAGGGGCAGAGACCCAGTACTTC
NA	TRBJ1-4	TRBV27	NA	CASSPIQGIPLSKGKLFF	TGTGCCAGCAGTCCCATCCAGGGGATTCCGCTCTCTAAAGGAAAACTGTTTTTT
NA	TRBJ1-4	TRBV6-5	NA	CASSPPGGDEKLFF	TGTGCCAGCAGCCCCCCGGGAGGCGACGAAAAACTGTTTTTT
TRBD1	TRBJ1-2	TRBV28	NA	CASGQENYGYTF	TGTGCCAGCGGACAGGAGAACTATGGCTACACCTTC
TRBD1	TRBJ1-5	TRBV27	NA	CASSLEGQGNQPQHF	TGTGCCAGCAGTTTAGAGGGACAGGGCAATCAGCCCCAGCATTTT
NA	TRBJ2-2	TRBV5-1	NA	CASSFTSLTANTGELFF	TGCGCCAGCAGCTTTACCTCCCTAACCGCGAACACCGGGGAGCTGTTTTTT
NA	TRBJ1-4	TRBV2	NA	CASEARGEKLFF	TGTGCCAGCGAAGCCAGGGGTGAAAAACTGTTTTTT
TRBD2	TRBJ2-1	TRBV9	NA	CASSVASGGYNEQFF	TGTGCCAGCAGCGTAGCTAGCGGGGGTTACAATGAGCAGTTCTTC
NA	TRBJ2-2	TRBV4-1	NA	CASSQVGIRERELFF	TGCGCCAGCAGCCAAGTCGGGATCCGGGAGCGGGAGCTGTTTTTT
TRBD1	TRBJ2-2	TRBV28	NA	CASSKHPQGFGTGELFF	TGTGCCAGCAGTAAACACCCACAGGGGTTCGGGACCGGGGAGCTGTTTTTT
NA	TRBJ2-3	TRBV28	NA	CASSFFRGGSTDTQYF	TGTGCCAGCAGTTTCTTCAGGGGAGGGAGCACAGATACGCAGTATTTT
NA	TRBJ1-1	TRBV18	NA	CASSYDGNTEAFF	TGTGCCAGCTCATACGACGGGAACACTGAAGCTTTCTTT
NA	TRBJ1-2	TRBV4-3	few	CASSQALVTEGAGYGYTF	TGCGCCAGCAGCCAAGCTTTAGTCACTGAAGGGGCAGGGTATGGCTACACCTTC
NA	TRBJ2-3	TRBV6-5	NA	CASSTGPPDTQYF	TGTGCCAGCAGTACAGGACCCCCAGATACGCAGTATTTT
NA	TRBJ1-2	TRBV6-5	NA	CASSYSGAGNYGYTF	TGTGCCAGCAGTTACTCAGGGGCGGGTAACTATGGCTACACCTTC
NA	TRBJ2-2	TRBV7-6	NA	CASSPGQGGTGELFF	TGTGCCAGCAGCCCCGGGCAGGGCGGCACCGGGGAGCTGTTTTTT
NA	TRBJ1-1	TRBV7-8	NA	CASSLWGRTNTEAFF	TGTGCCAGCAGCTTATGGGGCAGGACCAACACTGAAGCTTTCTTT
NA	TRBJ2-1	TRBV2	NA	CASSEERREQFF	TGTGCCAGCAGTGAAGAACGGCGTGAGCAGTTCTTC
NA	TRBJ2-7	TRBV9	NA	CASSPPSASSYEQYF	TGTGCCAGCAGCCCACCGAGTGCATCCTCCTACGAGCAGTACTTC
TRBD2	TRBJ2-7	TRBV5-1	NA	CASSLASFGGRWLEQYF	TGCGCCAGCAGCTTGGCTTCGTTTGGCGGGAGGTGGTTAGAGCAGTACTTC
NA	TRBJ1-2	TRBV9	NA	CASSVGGQNYGYTF	TGTGCCAGCAGCGTAGGCGGACAGAACTATGGCTACACCTTC
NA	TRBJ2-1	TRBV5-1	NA	CASSLEYNEQFF	TGCGCCAGCAGCTTGGAATACAATGAGCAGTTCTTC
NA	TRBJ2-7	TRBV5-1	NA	CASSETPQGSYEQYF	TGCGCCAGCAGCGAGACCCCCCAGGGATCCTACGAGCAGTACTTC
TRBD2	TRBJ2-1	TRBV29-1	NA	CSVGGSGRAIEVNEQFF	TGCAGCGTTGGTGGTAGCGGGAGGGCCATCGAGGTCAATGAGCAGTTCTTC
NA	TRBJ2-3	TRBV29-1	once	CSVRVASTDTQYF	TGCAGCGTCAGGGTAGCTAGCACAGATACGCAGTATTTT
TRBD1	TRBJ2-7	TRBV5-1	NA	CASSFPDRDEQYF	TGCGCCAGCAGCTTCCCGGACAGGGACGAGCAGTACTTC
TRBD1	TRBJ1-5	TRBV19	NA	CASSTRTGLNQPQHF	TGTGCCAGTAGCACACGGACAGGGCTCAATCAGCCCCAGCATTTT
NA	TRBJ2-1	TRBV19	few	CASSNRQAYNEQFF	TGTGCCAGTAGTAATCGACAGGCCTACAATGAGCAGTTCTTC
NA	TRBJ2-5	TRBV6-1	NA	CASTAVQETQYF	TGTGCCAGCACAGCGGTCCAAGAGACCCAGTACTTC
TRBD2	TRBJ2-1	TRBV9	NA	CASSVGTSNEQFF	TGTGCCAGCAGCGTAGGGACTAGCAATGAGCAGTTCTTC